A selection of T cell receptor beta chains follows, all from one sample in a study of regulatory and conventional T cells in RAG deficiency. Data came from immunoSEQ multiplex PCR; TCRdb stores just in-frame clones and leaves some out. The sample yields fewer than 35,000 clones, 89% seen once. These sequences were also reported in another study, on regulatory T cells.

The sample was CD8+ T cells sorted from blood. Source of these receptors: a human donor in good health. CDR3s include the opening cysteine and the closing phenylalanine or tryptophan. The order of the fields is D gene, clone size, V gene, J gene, CDR3 protein, CDR3 DNA. A D gene is named only where the DNA matches it firmly. A clone size is listed for some rows: how often the clone was seen (once, few, many), or a class if it is expanded.

D gene: TRBD2
clone size: -
V gene: TRBV10-3
J gene: TRBJ2-7
CDR3 protein: CAISEFPVGLAGGSYEQYF
CDR3 DNA: TGTGCCATCAGTGAGTTCCCCGTTGGACTAGCGGGTGGCTCCTACGAGCAGTACTTC

D gene: -
clone size: once
V gene: TRBV5-6
J gene: TRBJ2-2
CDR3 protein: CASSFGGIYTGELFF
CDR3 DNA: TGTGCCAGCAGCTTTGGCGGGATATACACCGGGGAGCTGTTTTTT

D gene: -
clone size: -
V gene: TRBV5-5
J gene: TRBJ1-5
CDR3 protein: CASRPSGASNQPQHF
CDR3 DNA: TGTGCCAGCAGACCCTCAGGGGCTAGCAATCAGCCCCAGCATTTT

D gene: -
clone size: few
V gene: TRBV6-1
J gene: TRBJ1-6
CDR3 protein: CASSQRQAGSPLHF
CDR3 DNA: TGTGCCAGCAGCCAGAGGCAGGCGGGATCACCCCTCCACTTT

D gene: -
clone size: -
V gene: TRBV7-6
J gene: TRBJ2-3
CDR3 protein: CASSGRSADTQYF
CDR3 DNA: TGTGCCAGCAGCGGCCGTAGTGCAGATACGCAGTATTTT

D gene: -
clone size: -
V gene: TRBV6-1
J gene: TRBJ2-7
CDR3 protein: CASSDAREQYF
CDR3 DNA: TGTGCCAGCAGTGACGCTCGGGAGCAGTACTTC

D gene: -
clone size: -
V gene: TRBV19
J gene: TRBJ2-5
CDR3 protein: CASSIEGIQETQYF
CDR3 DNA: TGTGCCAGTAGTATAGAAGGTATACAAGAGACCCAGTACTTC

D gene: TRBD1
clone size: -
V gene: TRBV7-8
J gene: TRBJ1-1
CDR3 protein: CASSLVDFSGTGGMNTEAFF
CDR3 DNA: TGTGCCAGCAGCTTAGTAGACTTCTCCGGGACAGGGGGTATGAACACTGAAGCTTTCTTT

D gene: -
clone size: -
V gene: TRBV23-1
J gene: TRBJ1-2
CDR3 protein: CASSPFPLSTPWGGGYTF
CDR3 DNA: TGCGCCAGCAGTCCGTTTCCCCTCTCAACTCCGTGGGGTGGGGGCTACACCTTC

D gene: -
clone size: -
V gene: TRBV7-6
J gene: TRBJ1-5
CDR3 protein: CASSLGSHQPQHF
CDR3 DNA: TGTGCCAGCAGCTTGGGGTCCCATCAGCCCCAGCATTTT

D gene: -
clone size: -
V gene: TRBV7-9
J gene: TRBJ1-1
CDR3 protein: CASSLDAYNTEAFF
CDR3 DNA: TGTGCCAGCAGCTTAGATGCATACAACACTGAAGCTTTCTTT

D gene: -
clone size: -
V gene: TRBV4-1
J gene: TRBJ2-7
CDR3 protein: CASSQRMGYPHEQYF
CDR3 DNA: TGCGCCAGCAGCCAAAGGATGGGGTATCCCCACGAGCAGTACTTC

D gene: TRBD1
clone size: -
V gene: TRBV27
J gene: TRBJ1-5
CDR3 protein: CASKDRGRNQPQHF
CDR3 DNA: TGTGCCAGCAAAGACAGGGGCCGCAATCAGCCCCAGCATTTT

D gene: -
clone size: -
V gene: TRBV6-5
J gene: TRBJ2-7
CDR3 protein: CASRDGAYEQYF
CDR3 DNA: TGTGCCAGCAGGGACGGAGCCTACGAGCAGTACTTC

D gene: TRBD2
clone size: -
V gene: TRBV13
J gene: TRBJ2-7
CDR3 protein: CASSRSGGPSSYEQYF
CDR3 DNA: TGTGCCAGCAGCCGTTCGGGGGGGCCGAGCTCCTACGAGCAGTACTTC

D gene: -
clone size: -
V gene: TRBV7-8
J gene: TRBJ1-2
CDR3 protein: CASSFGDYGYTF
CDR3 DNA: TGTGCCAGCAGCTTCGGCGACTATGGCTACACCTTC

D gene: -
clone size: -
V gene: TRBV11-2
J gene: TRBJ2-5
CDR3 protein: CASSLELWETQYF
CDR3 DNA: TGTGCCAGCAGCTTAGAACTCTGGGAGACCCAGTACTTC

D gene: -
clone size: -
V gene: TRBV6-1
J gene: TRBJ1-6
CDR3 protein: CASTTGSSYNSPLHF
CDR3 DNA: TGTGCCAGCACAACAGGGAGCTCCTATAATTCACCCCTCCACTTT

D gene: -
clone size: -
V gene: TRBV5-1
J gene: TRBJ2-1
CDR3 protein: CASSIDIITQNNEQFF
CDR3 DNA: TGCGCCAGCAGCATAGACATCATCACACAAAACAATGAGCAGTTCTTC

D gene: -
clone size: -
V gene: TRBV18
J gene: TRBJ2-3
CDR3 protein: CASSPPSTDTQYF
CDR3 DNA: TGTGCCAGCTCACCACCAAGCACAGATACGCAGTATTTT

D gene: -
clone size: -
V gene: TRBV5-5
J gene: TRBJ1-2
CDR3 protein: CASSPRAGSEGYTF
CDR3 DNA: TGTGCCAGCTCCCCCCGAGCCGGTTCTGAAGGCTACACCTTC

D gene: -
clone size: -
V gene: TRBV29-1
J gene: TRBJ2-6
CDR3 protein: CSVMDGANVLTF
CDR3 DNA: TGCAGCGTTATGGATGGGGCCAACGTCCTGACTTTC

D gene: -
clone size: -
V gene: TRBV10-3
J gene: TRBJ2-2
CDR3 protein: CAIRKLSGELFF
CDR3 DNA: TGTGCCATCAGGAAATTGTCCGGGGAGCTGTTTTTT

D gene: TRBD1
clone size: -
V gene: TRBV30
J gene: TRBJ2-1
CDR3 protein: CAWEPVRGTYNEQFF
CDR3 DNA: TGTGCCTGGGAACCTGTCAGGGGGACCTACAATGAGCAGTTCTTC

D gene: TRBD1
clone size: -
V gene: TRBV7-9
J gene: TRBJ1-1
CDR3 protein: CASSLDGTGSTEAFF
CDR3 DNA: TGTGCCAGCAGCCTAGACGGGACAGGCAGCACTGAAGCTTTCTTT

D gene: -
clone size: -
V gene: TRBV4-1
J gene: TRBJ1-2
CDR3 protein: CASSHTNNPGYTF
CDR3 DNA: TGCGCCAGCAGCCATACCAATAATCCGGGCTACACCTTC

D gene: TRBD1
clone size: -
V gene: TRBV5-1
J gene: TRBJ1-2
CDR3 protein: CASSLEGATHLGYTF
CDR3 DNA: TGCGCCAGCAGTCTCGAGGGGGCAACCCACTTAGGCTACACCTTC

D gene: TRBD1
clone size: -
V gene: TRBV5-6
J gene: TRBJ1-1
CDR3 protein: CASSLARQGNTEAFF
CDR3 DNA: TGTGCCAGCAGCTTGGCCAGACAGGGGAACACTGAAGCTTTCTTT

D gene: -
clone size: -
V gene: TRBV27
J gene: TRBJ2-7
CDR3 protein: CASQLAGTAAESSYEQYF
CDR3 DNA: TGTGCCAGCCAGCTGGCGGGGACTGCGGCCGAAAGCTCCTACGAGCAGTACTTC

D gene: -
clone size: once
V gene: TRBV13
J gene: TRBJ2-7
CDR3 protein: CASSSGVGFEQYF
CDR3 DNA: TGTGCCAGCAGCTCAGGGGTTGGGTTCGAGCAGTACTTC

D gene: -
clone size: -
V gene: TRBV13
J gene: TRBJ2-1
CDR3 protein: CASSLGLEQFF
CDR3 DNA: TGTGCCAGCAGCTTGGGACTTGAGCAGTTCTTC

D gene: -
clone size: -
V gene: TRBV19
J gene: TRBJ2-7
CDR3 protein: CASSTSTRGYEQYF
CDR3 DNA: TGTGCCAGTAGCACTAGCACCCGGGGTTACGAGCAGTACTTC

D gene: -
clone size: -
V gene: TRBV19
J gene: TRBJ2-2
CDR3 protein: CASSIGRGAGELFF
CDR3 DNA: TGTGCCAGTAGTATCGGCAGGGGTGCCGGGGAGCTGTTTTTT

D gene: -
clone size: -
V gene: TRBV15
J gene: TRBJ1-1
CDR3 protein: CATSKGETAAFF
CDR3 DNA: TGTGCCACCAGCAAGGGTGAGACTGCAGCTTTCTTT

D gene: -
clone size: -
V gene: TRBV9
J gene: TRBJ1-2
CDR3 protein: CASSGDSHGYGYTF
CDR3 DNA: TGTGCCAGCAGCGGCGACAGCCACGGCTATGGCTACACCTTC

D gene: -
clone size: -
V gene: TRBV7-9
J gene: TRBJ1-4
CDR3 protein: CASTPGEGRDEKLFF
CDR3 DNA: TGTGCCAGCACCCCGGGGGAGGGTAGGGATGAAAAACTGTTTTTT

D gene: TRBD1
clone size: -
V gene: TRBV7-3
J gene: TRBJ1-1
CDR3 protein: CASSTYLRGVMNTEAFF
CDR3 DNA: TGTGCCAGCAGCACTTACCTCAGGGGGGTGATGAACACTGAAGCTTTCTTT

D gene: -
clone size: once
V gene: TRBV28
J gene: TRBJ1-5
CDR3 protein: CASSSPRGNQPQHF
CDR3 DNA: TGTGCCAGCAGTTCTCCGAGGGGCAATCAGCCCCAGCATTTT

D gene: -
clone size: -
V gene: TRBV5-1
J gene: TRBJ2-1
CDR3 protein: CASSWSTGYNEQFF
CDR3 DNA: TGCGCCAGCAGCTGGTCCACAGGGTACAATGAGCAGTTCTTC

D gene: -
clone size: -
V gene: TRBV29-1
J gene: TRBJ2-3
CDR3 protein: CSVVPDTQYF
CDR3 DNA: TGCAGCGTCGTTCCAGATACGCAGTATTTT

D gene: TRBD1
clone size: -
V gene: TRBV11-2
J gene: TRBJ1-2
CDR3 protein: CASSLVFGTALDYGYTF
CDR3 DNA: TGTGCCAGCAGCTTAGTTTTCGGGACAGCCTTAGACTATGGCTACACCTTC

D gene: TRBD2
clone size: -
V gene: TRBV15
J gene: TRBJ2-2
CDR3 protein: CATSSGGETGELFF
CDR3 DNA: TGTGCCACCAGCAGCGGGGGGGAAACCGGGGAGCTGTTTTTT

D gene: TRBD1
clone size: -
V gene: TRBV18
J gene: TRBJ1-1
CDR3 protein: CASSAGQGTTEAFF
CDR3 DNA: TGTGCCAGCTCAGCCGGACAGGGGACCACTGAAGCTTTCTTT

D gene: -
clone size: -
V gene: TRBV6-1
J gene: TRBJ1-3
CDR3 protein: CASRQGYTIYF
CDR3 DNA: TGTGCCAGCAGACAGGGTTACACCATATATTTT

D gene: -
clone size: -
V gene: TRBV19
J gene: TRBJ2-7
CDR3 protein: CASSVRGSEQYF
CDR3 DNA: TGTGCCAGTAGTGTCAGGGGTAGCGAGCAGTACTTC